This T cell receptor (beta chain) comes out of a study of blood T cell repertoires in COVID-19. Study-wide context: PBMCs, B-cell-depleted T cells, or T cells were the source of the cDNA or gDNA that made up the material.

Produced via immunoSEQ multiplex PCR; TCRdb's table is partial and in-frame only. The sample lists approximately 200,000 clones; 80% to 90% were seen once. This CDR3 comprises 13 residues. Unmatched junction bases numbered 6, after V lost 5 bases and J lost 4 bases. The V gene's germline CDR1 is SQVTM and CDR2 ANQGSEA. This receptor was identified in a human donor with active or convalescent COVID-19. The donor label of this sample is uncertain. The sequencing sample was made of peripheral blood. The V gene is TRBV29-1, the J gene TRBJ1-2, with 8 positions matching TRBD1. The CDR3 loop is CSVYQGASYGYTF. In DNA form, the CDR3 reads TGCAGCGTTTACCAGGGGGCGAGCTATGGCTACACCTTC.